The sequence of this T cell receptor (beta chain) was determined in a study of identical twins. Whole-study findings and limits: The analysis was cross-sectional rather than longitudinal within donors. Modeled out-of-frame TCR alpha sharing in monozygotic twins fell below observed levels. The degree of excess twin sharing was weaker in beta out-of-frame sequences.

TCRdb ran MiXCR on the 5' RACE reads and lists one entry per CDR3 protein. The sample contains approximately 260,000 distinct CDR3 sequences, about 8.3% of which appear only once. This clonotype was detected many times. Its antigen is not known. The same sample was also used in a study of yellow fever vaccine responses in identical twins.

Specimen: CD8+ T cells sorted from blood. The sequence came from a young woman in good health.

The CDR3 sequence: CASTLSGGAPGELFF. The CDR3 DNA follows: TGTGCCAGCACCCTTAGCGGGGGGGCCCCCGGGGAGCTGTTTTTT. The rearrangement links TRBV12-3 or TRBV12-4 to TRBJ2-2; 11 bases are a match to TRBD2. The CDR3 extends over 15 amino acids. J gave up 6 bases and V 7 bases, and 7 bases lay outside the gene matches.